This TCR beta chain was obtained from a study of T cells after yellow fever vaccination. TCRdb fed the 5' RACE reads into MiXCR, producing one record per CDR3 protein. The profile shows 510,000 or so distinct CDR3 sequences, less than 20% of them singletons. This clonotype was seen a handful of times. Germline-derived CDR1 and CDR2 are SEHNR and FQNEAQ (reference sequence). The CDR3 sequence is 14 residues long. V lost 5 bases and J 2 bases, leaving 10 bases between the germline ends. V is TRBV7-9 and J is TRBJ2-1; D unclear. The sample was PBMCs, taken 15 days after the yellow fever booster vaccination. The sequence was obtained from a man under 40 who received the YFV17D yellow fever vaccine. The CDR3 here is CASSPEVAYNEQFF. Written as DNA, the CDR3 is TGTGCCAGCAGCCCTGAAGTTGCCTACAATGAGCAGTTCTTC.